These 28 T cell receptor beta chains were all obtained from the same sample, sequenced in a study of shared clonotypes between healthy human individuals. The data were produced by immunoSEQ multiplex PCR, yet TCRdb's version contains in-frame clones alone and is incomplete. The sample carries around 2.3 million clones, approximately 96% recorded once. What was sequenced was naive CD4+ T cells sorted from blood. The subset was: CD45RA+ positively selected. The receptor set was obtained from a man in his late teens or twenties in good health.

The V and J genes are TRBV6-6 and TRBJ1-1; TRBD1 matches at 8 bases. CDR1 is MNHNY and CDR2 is SVGAGI in the germline V gene (reference sequence). CDR3 length equals 13 residues. J lost 5 bases, V lost 7 bases, and 6 bases had no gene match. The CDR3 nucleotides are TGTGCCAGCACCATAACAGGGGGTACTGAAGCTTTCTTT. Translated: CASTITGGTEAFF.

Comments on this clone: Other nucleotide sequences in the sample specify the same CDR3. The chain uses TRBV5-1 and TRBJ1-1; D is unresolved. The germline gives CDR1 SGHRS, CDR2 YFSETQ. The V gene lost 2 bases and the J gene lost 2 bases, with 7 bases spanning the gap. The CDR3 spans 13 residues. The CDR3 reads CASSLAGNTEAFF. The CDR3 DNA reads as TGCGCCAGCAGCTTAGCAGGTAACACTGAAGCTTTCTTT.

This chain connects TRBV5-4 to TRBJ1-4, with D possibly TRBD1 on 5 matching bases. The germline V gene has CDR1 SGHNT and CDR2 YYREEE (reference sequence). V lost 4 bases, J lost 6 bases, and 16 bases lay in between. This CDR3 spans 15 amino acids. The CDR3 region has the DNA TGTGCCAGCAGCCTGGGTGGGGGTTGGGATGAAAAACTGTTTTTT. Its protein product is CASSLGGGWDEKLFF.

V gene TRBV5-1 combines with J gene TRBJ2-7, with D perhaps TRBD1 (7 bases). Trimming took off 4 bases at V and 3 bases at J, with 14 bases between the two ends. CDR3 length equals 14 residues. The germline gives CDR1 SGHRS, CDR2 YFSETQ. The CDR3, as DNA: TGCGCCAGCAGCGGGGGGACAGCGAACTACGAGCAGTACTTC. It codes for CASSGGTANYEQYF.

The genes are TRBV4-3 and TRBJ2-3; possibly TRBD1 for D (5 bases). CDR3 length equals 16 residues. V lost 1 base and J 0 bases, leaving 11 bases between the germline ends. Per germline, CDR1 LGHNA and CDR2 YSLEER. In nucleotides, the CDR3 is TGCGCCAGCAGCCAAGCCGTCCAGGGCAGCACAGATACGCAGTATTTT. Its protein is CASSQAVQGSTDTQYF.

The V and J genes are TRBV18 and TRBJ1-6; a weak D match, TRBD1 (6 bases). The CDR3 is 15 residues long. Deletions cut 3 bases from V and 8 bases from J, with 14 bases between. The V gene's germline CDR1 is KGHSH and CDR2 LQKENI. CDR3 nucleotide sequence: TGTGCCAGCTCACCCGTCGGGGGGCGTGATTCACCCCTCCACTTT. Translation gives CASSPVGGRDSPLHF.

A note on this clone: Other DNA variants within this sample encode the same CDR3. This chain's CDR3 is CASSLSGGGNQPQHF. CDR3 DNA: TGCGCCAGCAGCTTGTCGGGGGGTGGCAATCAGCCCCAGCATTTT. The J gene is TRBJ1-5, the V gene TRBV5-1, with a weak D call TRBD1 (5 bases). Germline V lookup: CDR1 SGHRS, CDR2 YFSETQ. The CDR3 runs 15 residues. Deletions cut 1 base from V and 2 bases from J, with 10 bases between.

V and J are TRBV5-1 and TRBJ2-5; the D is unclear. The CDR3 loop spans 14 amino acids. Looked up from germline, CDR1 is SGHRS and CDR2 is YFSETQ. V was cut by 4 bases and J by 2 bases, with 12 bases left in between. DNA of the CDR3: TGCGCCAGCAGCCTGTCCCCCGGACAAGAGACCCAGTACTTC. Its translation: CASSLSPGQETQYF.

This chain connects TRBV25-1 to TRBJ2-5; possible D gene TRBD1, 6 bases. Deletions cut 4 bases from V and 5 bases from J, with 11 bases between. The length of the CDR3 is 13 residues. Germline CDR1 reads MGHDK; CDR2 reads SYGVNS. CDR3 amino acids: CASSVGARETQYF. DNA of the CDR3: TGTGCCAGCAGTGTGGGGGCGCGGGAGACCCAGTACTTC. The full variable domain, rest sourced from reference TRBV25-1 and TRBJ2-5, is EADIYQTPRYLVIGTGKKITLECSQTMGHDKMYWYQQDPGMELHLIHYSYGVNSTEKGDLSSESTVSRIRTEHFPLTLESARPSHTSQYLCASSVGARETQYFGPGTRLLVL.

A word on this clone: Distinct nucleotide sequences in the sample also encode this CDR3. The V gene is TRBV4-1, the J gene TRBJ2-5; a weak D match, TRBD2 (6 bases). Germline assignment: CDR1 MGHRA and CDR2 YSYEKL. V shed 1 base and J shed 4 bases, with 7 bases lying between them. CDR3 length: 13 residues. DNA of the CDR3: TGCGCCAGCAGCCAAGTAGCGGTAGAGACCCAGTACTTC. Its translation: CASSQVAVETQYF.

The V and J genes are TRBV29-1 and TRBJ2-1; TRBD2 agrees at 7 bases. The CDR3 is made up of 17 amino acids. Per the germline V gene, CDR1 is SQVTM and CDR2 is ANQGSEA. Trimming removed 7 bases from V and 0 bases from J; junction bases left unmatched: 15. In DNA form, the CDR3 reads TGCAGCGCTCCTGCGAGCGGGACTTTTAGCTCCTACAATGAGCAGTTCTTC. This translates into CSAPASGTFSSYNEQFF.

CDR3 nucleotides: TGTGCCAGCAGCTTCCCTAACTCCCCCGAAAACATTCAGTACTTC. It is translated as CASSFPNSPENIQYF. The chain couples TRBV5-4 to TRBJ2-4; D is ambiguous. This CDR3 has 15 amino acids. V shed 2 bases and J shed 5 bases, with 14 bases lying between them. Germline CDR1 and CDR2: SGHNT and YYREEE (reference sequence).

The V and J genes are TRBV10-3 and TRBJ2-5; 7 nucleotides line up with TRBD1. Per germline, CDR1 ENHRY and CDR2 SYGVKD. With V trimmed by 6 bases and J by 4 bases, 8 bases remained unmatched. This CDR3 comprises 14 residues. The CDR3 nucleotides read TGTGCCATCAGGGACGGGACAGCCGGAGAGACCCAGTACTTC. Encoded protein: CAIRDGTAGETQYF.

The V gene is TRBV5-4, the J gene TRBJ2-3, with 8 positions matching TRBD2. The CDR3 contains 16 residues. Germline trimming cut 1 base from V and 2 bases from J; bases unmatched to any gene: 6. Germline assignment: CDR1 SGHNT and CDR2 YYREEE (reference sequence). The CDR3 DNA reads TGTGCCAGCAGCTTGAGGAGCGGGGGATACACAGATACGCAGTATTTT. Translation: CASSLRSGGYTDTQYF.

The rearrangement uses TRBV14 and TRBJ1-6; D call uncertain. The length of the CDR3 is 13 residues. Trimming stripped 5 bases from V and 11 bases from J, with 13 bases between. CDR1 is SGHDN, CDR2 FVKESK, per germline. This CDR3 is CASSKSPRTPLHF. CDR3 nucleotide sequence: TGTGCCAGCAGCAAAAGCCCCCGGACACCCCTCCACTTT.

CDR3 sequence (DNA): TGTGCCATCAGTACAGGGGCAGGGGCAGATACGCAGTATTTT. Amino acids: CAISTGAGADTQYF. The V call is TRBV10-3, the J call TRBJ2-3; 7 nucleotides line up with TRBD1. V trimming: 5 bases; J trimming: 4 bases; junction bases outside the gene matches: 6. The CDR3 is made up of 14 amino acids. Germline values: CDR1 ENHRY, CDR2 SYGVKD.

The V gene is TRBV6-1, the J gene TRBJ1-3; D is undetermined. V was clipped by 1 base and J by 0 bases, with 19 bases between them. The V gene's germline CDR1 is MNHNS and CDR2 SASEGT. This CDR3 has 19 residues. CDR3 in amino acids: CASSEGHPQGHLSGNTIYF. CDR3 in DNA: TGTGCCAGCAGTGAAGGACACCCGCAAGGGCACCTCTCTGGAAACACCATATATTTT.

Points on this clone: Within the sample, other DNA sequences also encode this same CDR3. This rearrangement joins TRBV29-1 to TRBJ2-7; 9 bases match TRBD1. The CDR3 sequence is 11 residues long. The junction had 3 bases not matched to a gene; V was cut back by 6 bases and J by 6 bases. Germline V CDR1 and CDR2: SQVTM, ANQGSEA. The CDR3 DNA is TGCAGCGTGACAGGGGGAGGCGAGCAGTACTTC. Translated, it gives CSVTGGGEQYF.

V usage is TRBV5-5 and J usage is TRBJ1-2; the D gene is possibly TRBD1 (6 bases). The CDR3 totals 16 residues. V lost 3 bases, J lost 7 bases, and 22 bases lay in between. The germline CDR1 and CDR2 sequences are SGHKS and YYEKEE (reference sequence). The DNA of the CDR3 is TGTGCCAGCAGCTCGCCCTCAGGGGTTATTGGGGGTGGCTACACCTTC. This sequence encodes CASSSPSGVIGGGYTF.

This rearrangement joins TRBV6-5 to TRBJ2-3, with 7 bases lining up with TRBD1. J lost 5 bases, V lost 0 bases, and 8 bases had no gene match. The V gene's germline CDR1 is MNHEY and CDR2 SVGAGI. This CDR3 comprises 16 residues. CDR3 in DNA: TGTGCCAGCAGTTACTCGACAGGGTTTGGGGAAGATACGCAGTATTTT. Amino acid sequence: CASSYSTGFGEDTQYF.

The rearrangement joins TRBV6-1 to TRBJ2-5, with a weak D call TRBD1 (5 bases). V was pared by 7 bases and J by 5 bases, with 11 bases between. The CDR3 runs to 12 residues. The germline CDR1 and CDR2 sequences are MNHNS and SASEGT. The CDR3 loop is CASTRVRETQYF. The CDR3 region has the DNA TGTGCCAGCACCAGGGTTAGGGAGACCCAGTACTTC.

The chain is built from TRBV29-1 and TRBJ2-3, with D tentatively TRBD1 or TRBD2 (5 bases each). Germline loops: CDR1 SQVTM, CDR2 ANQGSEA. The CDR3 totals 12 residues. V gave up 7 bases and J gave up 4 bases, with 12 bases separating them. CDR3 nucleotides: TGCAGCGCCCGAGGGGCGGCAGATACGCAGTATTTT. Its translation is CSARGAADTQYF.

This chain connects TRBV7-9 to TRBJ1-4; a weak D match, TRBD1 (5 bases). V was clipped by 6 bases and J by 0 bases, with 17 bases between them. This CDR3 has 17 amino acids. Germline V CDR1 and CDR2: SEHNR, FQNEAQ (reference sequence). CDR3 amino acids: CASRNDRGVATNEKLFF. The DNA for the CDR3 is TGTGCCAGCAGAAACGACAGAGGGGTAGCAACTAATGAAAAACTGTTTTTT.

This clone was seen just once. This sample also contains other DNA sequences that code for the same CDR3. The CDR3 region is CASSGDSNYGYTF. CDR3 in DNA: TGTGCCAGCAGTGGGGACAGCAATTATGGCTACACCTTC. The gene calls are TRBV2 and TRBJ1-2; 7 bases map to TRBD1. Germline-derived CDR1 and CDR2 are SNHLY and FYNNEI. The CDR3 is 13 residues long. Trimming at V came to 4 bases and at J to 5 bases, leaving 4 bases not matched to a gene.

The rearrangement uses TRBV30 and TRBJ2-7; tentative D call: TRBD2 (5 bases). The ends were cut back, 2 bases at V and 3 bases at J, with 8 bases in the middle. CDR3 size: 12 residues. Germline values: CDR1 GTSNPN, CDR2 SVGIG (reference sequence). The CDR3 reads CAWSPRGYEQYF. CDR3 DNA sequence: TGTGCCTGGAGTCCTCGGGGCTACGAGCAGTACTTC.

This clone was observed once. V gene TRBV18 combines with J gene TRBJ2-5; a weak D match, TRBD2 (5 bases). From germline, CDR1 is KGHSH and CDR2 LQKENI. Trimming pared 2 bases from V and 1 base from J, leaving 11 bases between. This CDR3 is 15 amino acids long. The DNA for the CDR3 is TGTGCCAGCTCACCAATGCCGGGATCCCAAGAGACCCAGTACTTC. Protein product: CASSPMPGSQETQYF.

This sequence joins TRBV2 and TRBJ2-3; maybe TRBD2 (6 bases). V was cut by 2 bases and J by 8 bases, with 20 bases left in between. This CDR3 is 16 amino acids long. Germline CDR1 reads SNHLY; CDR2 reads FYNNEI. The CDR3 protein is CASSEMGLYEGGTQYF. The CDR3 bases are TGTGCCAGCAGTGAAATGGGACTCTACGAGGGAGGTACGCAGTATTTT.

This chain joins TRBV2 and TRBJ2-7; weak D call: TRBD2 (6 bases). Trimming stripped 2 bases from V and 3 bases from J, with 11 bases between. From germline, CDR1 is SNHLY and CDR2 FYNNEI. CDR3 size: 14 residues. CDR3 in amino acids: CASSELGGSYEQYF. CDR3 in DNA: TGTGCCAGCAGTGAATTAGGAGGGAGCTACGAGCAGTACTTC.